This T cell receptor (beta chain) was sequenced for a study of Graves' ophthalmopathy and Graves' hyperthyroidism. Study-level findings and limits: A model built from 13 signatures distinguished ophthalmopathy from stable hyperthyroidism with about 86% sensitivity and approximately 80% specificity.

Germline V gives CDR1 SGHAT, CDR2 FQDESV (reference sequence). The CDR3 is made up of 13 amino acids. The V end was cut by 5 bases, the J end by 3 bases, with 10 bases between. Newly diagnosed, the hyperthyroidism patients had under 2 months' duration and were aged 18 to 65. Orbital computed tomography, thyroid ultrasound, TRAb, serum thyroxine and clinical symptoms formed the basis of diagnosis. This clonotype has ten or more counts. What it binds is unknown. Researchers took RNA transcripts and amplified TCR beta CDR3 regions from them. First-round RT-PCR employed HTBI primers, with a second-round multiplex PCR after it. TCRdb used MiXCR to reprocess the multiplex PCR reads, holding one entry per CDR3 protein. Among over a million distinct CDR3 sequences listed, about 38% were seen once.

V usage is TRBV11-1 and J usage is TRBJ1-1; D gene unclear. This receptor was taken from an adult man with Graves' hyperthyroidism. Sequencing was done on a sample of peripheral blood or thyroid tissue (not recorded which). CDR3 protein: CASSRPGYTEAFF. CDR3 bases: TGTGCCAGCAGCCGCCCGGGTTACACTGAAGCTTTCTTT.